This section outlines one TCR beta chain sequence together with its context. Sequencing used immunoSEQ v3. The method was immunoSEQ multiplex PCR; TCRdb's version includes in-frame clones alone and lacks a portion of them. The sample yields more than 45,000 clones, roughly 84% seen once. This specimen comes from a study of TIL therapy for anti-PD-1-resistant metastatic lung cancer. Overall study: Tumor harvest preceded PD-1/PD-L1 blockade, followed by nivolumab treatment.

Germline V gives CDR1 MDHEN, CDR2 SYDVKM. V lost 5 bases to trimming and J lost 7 bases; unmatched junction nucleotides: 11. This CDR3 has 16 amino acids. Time point noted: pre-treatment sample, taken before nivolumab and TIL therapy. The TCR originated in a person between 25 and 80 years old with non-small cell lung cancer. The gene calls are TRBV28 and TRBJ2-3; 11 bases match TRBD2. This specimen consisted of blood, obtained at baseline. This chain's CDR3 is CASSPYGLAGAHTQYF. The CDR3 DNA reads TGTGCCAGCAGTCCCTACGGACTAGCGGGCGCCCATACGCAGTATTTT.